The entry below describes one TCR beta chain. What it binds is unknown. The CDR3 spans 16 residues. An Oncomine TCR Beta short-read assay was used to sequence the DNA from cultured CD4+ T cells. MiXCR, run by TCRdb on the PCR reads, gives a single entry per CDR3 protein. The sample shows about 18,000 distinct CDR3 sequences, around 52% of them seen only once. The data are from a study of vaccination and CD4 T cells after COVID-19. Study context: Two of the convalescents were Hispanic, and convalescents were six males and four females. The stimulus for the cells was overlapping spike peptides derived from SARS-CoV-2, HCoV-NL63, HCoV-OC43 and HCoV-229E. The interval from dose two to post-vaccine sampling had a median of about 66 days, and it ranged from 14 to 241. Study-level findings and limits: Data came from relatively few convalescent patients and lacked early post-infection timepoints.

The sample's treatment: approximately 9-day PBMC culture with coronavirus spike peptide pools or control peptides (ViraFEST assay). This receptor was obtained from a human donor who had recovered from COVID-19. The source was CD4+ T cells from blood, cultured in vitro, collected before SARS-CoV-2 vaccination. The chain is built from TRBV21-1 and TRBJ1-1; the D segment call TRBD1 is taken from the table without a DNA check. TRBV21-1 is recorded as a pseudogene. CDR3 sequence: CASSNPGTGGNTEAFF. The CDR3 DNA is TGTGCCAGCAGCAACCCCGGGACAGGAGGGAACACTGAAGCTTTCTTT.